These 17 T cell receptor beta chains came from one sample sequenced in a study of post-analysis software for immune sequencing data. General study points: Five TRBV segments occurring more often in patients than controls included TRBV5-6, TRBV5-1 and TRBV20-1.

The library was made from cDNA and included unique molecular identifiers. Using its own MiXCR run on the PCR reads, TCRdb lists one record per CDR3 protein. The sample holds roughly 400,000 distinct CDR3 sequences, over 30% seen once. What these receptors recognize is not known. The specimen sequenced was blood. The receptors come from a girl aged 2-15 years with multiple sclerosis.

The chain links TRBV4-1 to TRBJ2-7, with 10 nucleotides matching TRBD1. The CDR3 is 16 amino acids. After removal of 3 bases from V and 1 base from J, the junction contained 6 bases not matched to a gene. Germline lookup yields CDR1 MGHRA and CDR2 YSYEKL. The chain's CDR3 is CASSQYGQGVSYEQYF. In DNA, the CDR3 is TGCGCCAGCAGCCAGTATGGACAGGGGGTATCCTACGAGCAGTACTTC.

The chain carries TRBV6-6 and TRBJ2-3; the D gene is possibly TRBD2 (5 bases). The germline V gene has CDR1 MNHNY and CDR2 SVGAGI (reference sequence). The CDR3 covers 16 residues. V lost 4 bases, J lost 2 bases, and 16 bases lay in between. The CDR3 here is CASSSGELTDTDTQYF. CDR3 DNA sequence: TGTGCCAGCAGTTCCGGGGAATTGACCGACACAGATACGCAGTATTTT.

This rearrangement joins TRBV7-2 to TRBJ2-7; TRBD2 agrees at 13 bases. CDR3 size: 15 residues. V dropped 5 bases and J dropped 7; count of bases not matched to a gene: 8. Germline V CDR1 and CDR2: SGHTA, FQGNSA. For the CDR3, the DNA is TGTGCCAGCAGCCCACGACTAGCGGGAGGAGGTGAGCAGTACTTC. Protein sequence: CASSPRLAGGGEQYF.

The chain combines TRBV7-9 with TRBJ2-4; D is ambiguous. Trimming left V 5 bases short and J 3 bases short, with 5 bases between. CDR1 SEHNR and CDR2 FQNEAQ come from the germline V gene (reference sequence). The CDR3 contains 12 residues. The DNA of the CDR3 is TGTGCCAGCAGCACGGTCAAAAACATTCAGTACTTC. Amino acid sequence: CASSTVKNIQYF.

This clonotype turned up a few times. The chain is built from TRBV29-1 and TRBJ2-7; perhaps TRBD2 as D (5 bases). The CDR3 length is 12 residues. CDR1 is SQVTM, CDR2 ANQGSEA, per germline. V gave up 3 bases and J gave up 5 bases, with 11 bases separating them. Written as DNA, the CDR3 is TGCAGCGTTGAGGGTGTCGGGAACGAGCAGTACTTC. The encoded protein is CSVEGVGNEQYF.

The CDR3 DNA reads as TGCGCCAGCAGCTTCGGGACAGGGGTAGGCGGCTACACCTTC. This gives the protein CASSFGTGVGGYTF. The chain is built from TRBV5-1 and TRBJ1-2, with 10 bases matching TRBD1. From germline, CDR1 is SGHRS and CDR2 YFSETQ. The CDR3 extends over 14 amino acids. The J segment lost 8 bases and the V segment lost 2 bases, leaving 6 bases of the junction unmatched.

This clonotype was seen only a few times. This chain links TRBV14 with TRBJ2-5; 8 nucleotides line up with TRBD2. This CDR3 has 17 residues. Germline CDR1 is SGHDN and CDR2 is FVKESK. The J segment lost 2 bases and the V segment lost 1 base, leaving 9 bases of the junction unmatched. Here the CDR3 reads CASSQGAWTGGQETQYF. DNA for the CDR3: TGTGCCAGCAGCCAAGGGGCTTGGACGGGAGGGCAAGAGACCCAGTACTTC.

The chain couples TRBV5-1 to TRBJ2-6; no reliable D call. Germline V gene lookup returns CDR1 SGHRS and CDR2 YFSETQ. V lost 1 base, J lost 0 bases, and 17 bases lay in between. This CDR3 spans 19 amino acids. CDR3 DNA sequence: TGCGCCAGCAGCTTGCTCCCAGGAAGCGTTACCTCTGGGGCCAACGTCCTGACTTTC. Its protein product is CASSLLPGSVTSGANVLTF.

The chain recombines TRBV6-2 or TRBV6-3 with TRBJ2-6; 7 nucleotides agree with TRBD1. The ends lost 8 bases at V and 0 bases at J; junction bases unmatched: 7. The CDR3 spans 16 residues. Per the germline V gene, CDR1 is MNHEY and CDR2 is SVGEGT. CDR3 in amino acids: CASGRDRLSGANVLTF. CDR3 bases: TGTGCCAGCGGTCGGGACAGACTCTCTGGGGCCAACGTCCTGACTTTC.

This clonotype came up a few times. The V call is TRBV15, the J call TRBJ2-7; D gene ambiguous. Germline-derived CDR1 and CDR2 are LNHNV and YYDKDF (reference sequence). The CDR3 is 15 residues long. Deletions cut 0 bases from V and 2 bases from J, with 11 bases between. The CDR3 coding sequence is TGTGCCACCAGCAGAGAAGGCAGTCCCACCTACGAGCAGTACTTC. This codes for CATSREGSPTYEQYF.

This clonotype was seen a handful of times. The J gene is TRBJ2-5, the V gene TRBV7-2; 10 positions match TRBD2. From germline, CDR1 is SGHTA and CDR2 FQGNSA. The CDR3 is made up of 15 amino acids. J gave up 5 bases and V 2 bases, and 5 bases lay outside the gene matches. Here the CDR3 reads CASSLWGLASETQYF. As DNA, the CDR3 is TGTGCCAGCAGCTTATGGGGACTAGCGAGTGAGACCCAGTACTTC.

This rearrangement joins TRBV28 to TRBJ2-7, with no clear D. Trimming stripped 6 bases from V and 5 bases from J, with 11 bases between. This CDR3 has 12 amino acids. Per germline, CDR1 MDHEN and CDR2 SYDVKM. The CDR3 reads CASRTTGNEQYF. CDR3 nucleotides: TGTGCCAGCAGAACCACGGGCAACGAGCAGTACTTC.

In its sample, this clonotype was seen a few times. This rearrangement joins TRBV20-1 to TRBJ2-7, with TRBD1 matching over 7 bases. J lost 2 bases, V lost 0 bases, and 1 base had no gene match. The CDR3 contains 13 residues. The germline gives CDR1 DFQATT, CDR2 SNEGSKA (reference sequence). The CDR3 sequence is CSAREQGPYEQYF. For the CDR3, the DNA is TGCAGTGCTAGAGAACAGGGGCCCTACGAGCAGTACTTC.

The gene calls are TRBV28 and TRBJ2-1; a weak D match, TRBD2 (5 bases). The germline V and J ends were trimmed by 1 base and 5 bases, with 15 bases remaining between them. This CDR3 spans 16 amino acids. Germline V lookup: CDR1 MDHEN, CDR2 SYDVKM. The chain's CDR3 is CASSLLMAGLNNEQFF. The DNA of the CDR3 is TGTGCCAGCAGTTTATTGATGGCGGGTTTAAACAATGAGCAGTTCTTC.

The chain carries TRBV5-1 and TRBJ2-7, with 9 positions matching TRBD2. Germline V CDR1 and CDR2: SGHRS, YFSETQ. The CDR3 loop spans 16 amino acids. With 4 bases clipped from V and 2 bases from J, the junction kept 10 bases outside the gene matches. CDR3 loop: CASSQALAGSTYEQYF. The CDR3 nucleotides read TGCGCCAGCAGCCAAGCGCTAGCGGGGAGTACCTACGAGCAGTACTTC.

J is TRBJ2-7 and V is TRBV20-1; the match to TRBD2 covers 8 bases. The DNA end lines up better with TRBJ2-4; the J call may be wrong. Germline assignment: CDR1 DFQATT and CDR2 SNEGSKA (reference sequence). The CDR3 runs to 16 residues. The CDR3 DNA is TGCAGTGCTCGGAGGGGTAGCGGGGACCGTGGACACATTCAGTACTTC. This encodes CSARRGSGDRGHIQYF.

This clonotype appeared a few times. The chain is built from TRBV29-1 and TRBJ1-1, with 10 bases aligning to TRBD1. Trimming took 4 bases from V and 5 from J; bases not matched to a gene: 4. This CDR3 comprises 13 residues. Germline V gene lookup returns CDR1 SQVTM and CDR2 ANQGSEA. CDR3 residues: CSVVGQGRTEAFF. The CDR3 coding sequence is TGCAGCGTTGTGGGACAGGGGCGGACTGAAGCTTTCTTT. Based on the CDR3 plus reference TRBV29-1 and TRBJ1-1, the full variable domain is SAVISQKPSRDICQRGTSLTIQCQVDSQVTMMFWYRQQPGQSLTLIATANQGSEATYESGFVIDKFPISRPNLTFSTLTVSNMSPEDSSIYLCSVVGQGRTEAFFGQGTRLTVV.